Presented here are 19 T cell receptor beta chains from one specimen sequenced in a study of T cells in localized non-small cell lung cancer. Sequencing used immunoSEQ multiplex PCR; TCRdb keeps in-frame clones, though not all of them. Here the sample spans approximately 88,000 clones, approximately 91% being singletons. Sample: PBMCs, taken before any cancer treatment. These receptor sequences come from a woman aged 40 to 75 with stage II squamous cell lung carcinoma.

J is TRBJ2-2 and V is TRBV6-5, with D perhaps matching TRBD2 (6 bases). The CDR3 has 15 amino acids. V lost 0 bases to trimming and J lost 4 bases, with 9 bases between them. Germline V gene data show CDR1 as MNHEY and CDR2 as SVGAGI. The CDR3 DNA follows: TGTGCCAGCAGTTACTCGATGGGGGGCACCGGGGAGCTGTTTTTT. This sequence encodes CASSYSMGGTGELFF.

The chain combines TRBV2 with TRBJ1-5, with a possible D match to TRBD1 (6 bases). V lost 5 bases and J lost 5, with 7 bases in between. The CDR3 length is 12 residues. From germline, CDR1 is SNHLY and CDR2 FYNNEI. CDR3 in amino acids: CASSSGDQPQHF. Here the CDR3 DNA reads TGTGCCAGCAGTTCAGGGGATCAGCCCCAGCATTTT.

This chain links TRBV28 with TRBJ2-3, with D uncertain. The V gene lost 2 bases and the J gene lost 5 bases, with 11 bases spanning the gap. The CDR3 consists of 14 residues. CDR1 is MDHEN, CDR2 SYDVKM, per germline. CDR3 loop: CASSLDQAVDTQYF. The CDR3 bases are TGTGCCAGCAGTTTAGACCAGGCGGTAGATACGCAGTATTTT.

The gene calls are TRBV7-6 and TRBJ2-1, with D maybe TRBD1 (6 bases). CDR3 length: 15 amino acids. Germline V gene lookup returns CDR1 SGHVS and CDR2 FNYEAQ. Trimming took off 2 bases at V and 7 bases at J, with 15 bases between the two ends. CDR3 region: CASSLITGQGNEQFF. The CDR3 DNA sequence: TGTGCCAGCAGCTTAATAACAGGGCAGGGGAATGAGCAGTTCTTC.

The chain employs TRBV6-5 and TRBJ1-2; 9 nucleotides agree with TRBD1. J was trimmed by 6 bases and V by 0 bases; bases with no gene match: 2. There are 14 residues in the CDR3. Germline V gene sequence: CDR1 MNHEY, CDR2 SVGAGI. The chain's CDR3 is CASSYSGTGHGYTF. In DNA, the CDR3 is TGTGCCAGCAGTTACTCAGGGACAGGGCATGGCTACACCTTC.

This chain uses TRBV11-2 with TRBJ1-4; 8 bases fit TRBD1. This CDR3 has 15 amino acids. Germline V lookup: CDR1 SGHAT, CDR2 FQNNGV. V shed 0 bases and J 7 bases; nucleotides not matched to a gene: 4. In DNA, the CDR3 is TGTGCCAGCAGCTTAGAGGACAGGGCGATTGAAAAACTGTTTTTT. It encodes CASSLEDRAIEKLFF.

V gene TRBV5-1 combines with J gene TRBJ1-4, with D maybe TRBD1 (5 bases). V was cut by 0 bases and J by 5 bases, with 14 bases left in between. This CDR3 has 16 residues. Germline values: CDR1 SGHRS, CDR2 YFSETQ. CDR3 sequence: CASSLGVSNRNEKLFF. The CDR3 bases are TGCGCCAGCAGCTTGGGGGTGTCCAACAGGAATGAAAAACTGTTTTTT.

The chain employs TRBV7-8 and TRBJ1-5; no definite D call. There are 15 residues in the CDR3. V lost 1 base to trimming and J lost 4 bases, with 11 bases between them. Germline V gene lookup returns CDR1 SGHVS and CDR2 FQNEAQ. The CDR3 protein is CASSLGRQRNQPQHF. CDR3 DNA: TGTGCCAGCAGCTTAGGTCGGCAGCGTAATCAGCCCCAGCATTTT.

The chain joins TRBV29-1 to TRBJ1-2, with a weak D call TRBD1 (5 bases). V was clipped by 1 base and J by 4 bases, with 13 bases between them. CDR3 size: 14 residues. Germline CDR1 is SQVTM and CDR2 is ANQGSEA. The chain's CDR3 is CSVEGGGLLYGYTF. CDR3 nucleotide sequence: TGCAGCGTTGAAGGGGGCGGACTCCTCTATGGCTACACCTTC.

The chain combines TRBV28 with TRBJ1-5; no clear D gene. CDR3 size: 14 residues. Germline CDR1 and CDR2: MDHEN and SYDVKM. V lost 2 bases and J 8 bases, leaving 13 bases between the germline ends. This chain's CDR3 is CASSLTGRVEPQHF. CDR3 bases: TGTGCCAGCAGTTTAACGGGCAGAGTAGAGCCCCAGCATTTT.

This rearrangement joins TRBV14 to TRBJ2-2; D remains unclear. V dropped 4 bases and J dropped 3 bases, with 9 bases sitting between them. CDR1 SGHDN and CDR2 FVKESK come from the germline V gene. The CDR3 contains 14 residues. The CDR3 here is CASSLTPYTGELFF. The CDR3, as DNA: TGTGCCAGCAGCCTGACTCCTTACACCGGGGAGCTGTTTTTT. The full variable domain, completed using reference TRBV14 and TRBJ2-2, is EAGVTQFPSHSVIEKGQTVTLRCDPISGHDNLYWYRRVMGKEIKFLLHFVKESKQDESGMPNNRFLAERTGGTYSTLKVQPAELEDSGVYFCASSLTPYTGELFFGEGSRLTVL.

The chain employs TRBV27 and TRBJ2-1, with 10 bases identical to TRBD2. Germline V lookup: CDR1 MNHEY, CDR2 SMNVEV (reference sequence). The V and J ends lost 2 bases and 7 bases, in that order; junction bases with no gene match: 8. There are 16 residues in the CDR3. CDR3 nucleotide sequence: TGTGCCAGCAGTTTACAAGCGGGAGGGCCTGTGAATGAGCAGTTCTTC. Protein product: CASSLQAGGPVNEQFF.

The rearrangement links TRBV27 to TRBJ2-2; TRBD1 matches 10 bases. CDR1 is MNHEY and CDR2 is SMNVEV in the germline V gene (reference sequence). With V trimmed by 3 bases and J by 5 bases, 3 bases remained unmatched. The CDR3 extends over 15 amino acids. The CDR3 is CASSFGQGGTGELFF. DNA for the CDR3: TGTGCCAGCAGTTTCGGACAGGGGGGAACCGGGGAGCTGTTTTTT.

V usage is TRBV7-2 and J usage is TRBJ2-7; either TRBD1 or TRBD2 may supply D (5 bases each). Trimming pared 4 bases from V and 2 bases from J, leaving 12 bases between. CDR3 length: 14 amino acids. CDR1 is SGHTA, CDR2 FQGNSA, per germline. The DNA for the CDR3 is TGTGCCAGCAGCTCTATTGGGACGACCTACGAGCAGTACTTC. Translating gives CASSSIGTTYEQYF.

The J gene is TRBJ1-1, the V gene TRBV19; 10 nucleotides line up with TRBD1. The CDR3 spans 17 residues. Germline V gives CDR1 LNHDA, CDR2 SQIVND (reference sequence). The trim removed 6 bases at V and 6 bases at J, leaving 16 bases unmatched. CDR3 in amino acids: CASRRPIRGQGKPEAFF. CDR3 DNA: TGTGCCAGTAGGAGACCCATCCGGGGACAGGGGAAACCTGAAGCTTTCTTT.

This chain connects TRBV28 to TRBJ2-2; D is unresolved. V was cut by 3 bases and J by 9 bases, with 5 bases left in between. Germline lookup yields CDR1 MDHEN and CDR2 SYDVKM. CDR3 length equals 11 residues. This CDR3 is CASSLGRELFF. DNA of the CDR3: TGTGCCAGCAGTTTGGGGAGGGAGCTGTTTTTT. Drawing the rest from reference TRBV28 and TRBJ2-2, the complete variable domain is DVKVTQSSRYLVKRTGEKVFLECVQDMDHENMFWYRQDPGLGLRLIYFSYDVKMKEKGDIPEGYSVSREKKERFSLILESASTNQTSMYLCASSLGRELFFGEGSRLTVL.

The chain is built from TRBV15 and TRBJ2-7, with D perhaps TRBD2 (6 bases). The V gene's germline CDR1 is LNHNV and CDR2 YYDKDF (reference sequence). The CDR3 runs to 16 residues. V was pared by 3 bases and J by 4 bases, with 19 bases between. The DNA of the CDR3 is TGTGCCACCAGCAGGGGACTTAGCGGTCGGCCGTACGAGCAGTACTTC. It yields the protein CATSRGLSGRPYEQYF. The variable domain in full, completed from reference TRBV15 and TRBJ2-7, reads DAMVIQNPRYQVTQFGKPVTLSCSQTLNHNVMYWYQQKSSQAPKLLFHYYDKDFNNEADTPDNFQSRRPNTSFCFLDIRSPGLGDTAMYLCATSRGLSGRPYEQYFGPGTRLTVT.

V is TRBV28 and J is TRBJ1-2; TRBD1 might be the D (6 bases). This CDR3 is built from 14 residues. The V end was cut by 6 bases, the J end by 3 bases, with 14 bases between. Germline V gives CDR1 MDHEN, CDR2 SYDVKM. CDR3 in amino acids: CASSQRGMDYGYTF. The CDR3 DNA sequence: TGTGCCAGCAGCCAGAGGGGGATGGACTATGGCTACACCTTC.

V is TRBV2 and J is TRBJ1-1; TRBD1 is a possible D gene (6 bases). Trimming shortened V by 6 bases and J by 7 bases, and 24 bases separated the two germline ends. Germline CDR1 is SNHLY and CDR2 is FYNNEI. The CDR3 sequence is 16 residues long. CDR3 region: CASRPYREGQTLEAFF. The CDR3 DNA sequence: TGTGCCAGCAGACCTTACAGGGAGGGCCAAACCCTTGAAGCTTTCTTT. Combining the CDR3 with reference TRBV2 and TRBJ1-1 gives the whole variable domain EPEVTQTPSHQVTQMGQEVILRCVPISNHLYFYWYRQILGQKVEFLVSFYNNEISEKSEIFDDQFSVERPDGSNFTLKIRSTKLEDSAMYFCASRPYREGQTLEAFFGQGTRLTVV.